These 28 T cell receptor beta chains were all obtained from the same sample, sequenced in a study of blood T cells in healthy people across ages. A J-beta primer mix and a sample-barcoded 5' primer were used in a second PCR of roughly 7 to 12 cycles. A single record per CDR3 protein comes from TCRdb applying MiXCR to the 5' RACE reads. The data show 750,000 to 950,000 distinct CDR3 sequences, 25% to 35% seen once. This sample also belongs to another study, concerning T cells of mothers and their children.

Sequenced: blood. The source of these receptors is a woman aged 40 to 50 in good health.

The chain uses TRBV28 and TRBJ1-5; a possible D gene is TRBD1 (6 bases). V lost 5 bases and J 9 bases, leaving 17 bases between the germline ends. Germline CDR1 is MDHEN and CDR2 is SYDVKM. The CDR3 has 14 residues. CDR3 coding DNA: TGTGCCAGCAGTCGGGCGGGGGCTAGACGGCCCCAGCATTTT. This gives the protein CASSRAGARRPQHF.

This clonotype has a count of ten or more. The rearrangement uses TRBV20-1 and TRBJ2-7; TRBD1 matches 9 bases. In germline, CDR1 is DFQATT, CDR2 SNEGSKA (reference sequence). V shed 0 bases and J 1 base; nucleotides not matched to a gene: 1. The CDR3 spans 14 residues. The CDR3: CSARDGQGSYEQYF. In nucleotides, the CDR3 is TGCAGTGCTAGAGATGGACAGGGGTCCTACGAGCAGTACTTC.

This chain connects TRBV3-1 to TRBJ2-1; D not resolved. CDR1 and CDR2 from the germline V gene are LGHDT and YNNKEL (reference sequence). The CDR3 length is 14 residues. V lost 2 bases and J lost 2, with 7 bases in between. CDR3 DNA sequence: TGTGCCAGCAGCCAATCTCTAGCCTACAATGAGCAGTTCTTC. It is translated as CASSQSLAYNEQFF.

The table lists this clonotype with many counts. The chain joins TRBV6-6 to TRBJ1-2; no reliable D call. This CDR3 is 12 amino acids long. Germline assignment: CDR1 MNHNY and CDR2 SVGAGI (reference sequence). Deletions cut 5 bases from V and 4 bases from J, with 8 bases between. CDR3 bases: TGTGCCAGCAGTGGAGGCGTCTATGGCTACACCTTC. Residues: CASSGGVYGYTF.

The chain recombines TRBV7-2 with TRBJ1-4, with TRBD1 matching over 9 bases. CDR3 length: 15 residues. Germline CDR1 reads SGHTA; CDR2 reads FQGNSA. Germline trimming cut 7 bases from V and 5 bases from J; bases unmatched to any gene: 8. CDR3 in amino acids: CASNFRDRANEKLFF. CDR3 DNA sequence: TGTGCCAGCAACTTCAGGGACAGGGCGAATGAAAAACTGTTTTTT. Using reference TRBV7-2 and TRBJ1-4 for the parts outside the CDR3, the full variable domain is GAGVSQSPSNKVTEKGKDVELRCDPISGHTALYWYRQSLGQGLEFLIYFQGNSAPDKSGLPSDRFSAERTGGSVSTLTIQRTQQEDSAVYLCASNFRDRANEKLFFGSGTQLSVL.

The genes are TRBV2 and TRBJ1-5; perhaps TRBD1 as D (6 bases). The V gene's germline CDR1 is SNHLY and CDR2 FYNNEI. This CDR3 is 17 amino acids long. Trimming pared 4 bases from V and 2 bases from J, leaving 18 bases between. The CDR3 coding sequence is TGTGCCAGCAGTGTGGGACAAGGGCAACGAGGCAATCAGCCCCAGCATTTT. Protein product: CASSVGQGQRGNQPQHF.

In this sample, this clonotype turned up a few times. The rearrangement uses TRBV7-3 and TRBJ1-1; D gene unclear. Germline values: CDR1 SGHTA, CDR2 FQGTGA. This CDR3 is built from 13 residues. Trimming shortened V by 3 bases and J by 4 bases, and 9 bases separated the two germline ends. The CDR3 spells CASSLPPATEAFF. DNA of the CDR3: TGTGCCAGCAGCTTGCCCCCTGCCACTGAAGCTTTCTTT.

The chain links TRBV12-3 or TRBV12-4 to TRBJ2-7; 13 positions match TRBD2. This CDR3 has 16 amino acids. Trimming took 5 bases from V and 7 from J; bases not matched to a gene: 11. CDR3 region: CASSPGTSGVSREQYF. The CDR3 DNA reads as TGTGCCAGCAGTCCAGGGACTAGCGGGGTGTCGAGAGAGCAGTACTTC.

This clonotype was counted a few times. The V and J genes are TRBV12-3 or TRBV12-4 and TRBJ1-1, with unresolved D. Deletions cut 3 bases from V and 1 base from J, with 9 bases between. The CDR3 is made up of 14 amino acids. CDR3 protein: CASSLKAGNTEAFF. DNA for the CDR3: TGTGCCAGCAGTTTGAAGGCGGGGAACACTGAAGCTTTCTTT.

V usage is TRBV12-3 or TRBV12-4 and J usage is TRBJ1-2, with 8 bases fitting TRBD1. The CDR3 consists of 13 residues. J gave up 6 bases and V 5 bases, and 5 bases lay outside the gene matches. The CDR3 DNA follows: TGTGCCAGCAGTACCCGGACAGGGAATGGCTACACCTTC. This codes for CASSTRTGNGYTF.

This rearrangement joins TRBV7-2 to TRBJ2-3, with 9 bases identical to TRBD2. Per the germline V gene, CDR1 is SGHTA and CDR2 is FQGNSA. The CDR3 is 16 amino acids. The V segment lost 3 bases and the J segment 4 bases; nucleotides outside the gene matches: 8. CDR3 sequence reads: CASSFHAGGPSDTQYF. The CDR3 DNA sequence: TGTGCCAGCAGCTTTCATGCGGGAGGGCCTTCAGATACGCAGTATTTT.

This clonotype was detected a few times. The V gene is TRBV19, the J gene TRBJ2-1; TRBD1 aligns across 7 bases. This CDR3 spans 14 amino acids. Germline V lookup: CDR1 LNHDA, CDR2 SQIVND (reference sequence). Trimming removed 6 bases from V and 7 bases from J; junction bases left unmatched: 9. CDR3 region: CASREQGFSNEQFF. The CDR3 DNA reads as TGTGCCAGTAGGGAACAGGGGTTTTCAAATGAGCAGTTCTTC.

As for this clonotype: At one of its ends the junction is not consistent with the germline gene, which may arise from a read error. The chain couples TRBV20-1 to TRBJ2-1; TRBD2 matches 7 bases. The CDR3 sequence is 17 residues long. From germline, CDR1 is DFQATT and CDR2 SNEGSKA (reference sequence). CDR3 sequence reads: CGARDSLREHSYNEQFF. The CDR3 nucleotides read TGCGGTGCTAGAGATTCACTGCGGGAGCACTCCTACAATGAGCAGTTCTTC.

This clonotype was found many times. This chain joins TRBV10-3 and TRBJ1-4; 7 positions agree with TRBD1. This CDR3 is built from 14 residues. V lost 2 bases and J lost 6; bases outside the gene matches: 3. Germline V lookup: CDR1 ENHRY, CDR2 SYGVKD. DNA for the CDR3: TGTGCCATCAGTGAGAGACAGGGAGATGAAAAACTGTTTTTT. This encodes CAISERQGDEKLFF.

This clonotype has a handful of counts. The chain has TRBV4-3 and TRBJ2-3; D remains unclear. The V gene's germline CDR1 is LGHNA and CDR2 YSLEER. V gave up 1 base and J gave up 2 bases, with 10 bases separating them. The CDR3 runs 15 residues. The CDR3 reads CASSQGYSITDTQYF. CDR3 coding DNA: TGCGCCAGCAGCCAAGGGTACTCAATCACAGATACGCAGTATTTT.

This clonotype was seen a few times. The chain employs TRBV3-1 and TRBJ1-2, with a possible D match to TRBD1 (5 bases). The CDR3 contains 14 residues. Germline CDR1 reads LGHDT; CDR2 reads YNNKEL (reference sequence). V was trimmed by 2 bases and J by 3 bases, leaving 10 bases between them. CDR3 nucleotide sequence: TGTGCCAGCAGCCAAATTGGGGGAGACTATGGCTACACCTTC. Translating it yields CASSQIGGDYGYTF.

The genes are TRBV6-2 or TRBV6-3 and TRBJ2-5; tentative D call: TRBD2 (5 bases). The CDR3 length is 16 residues. Trimming cost V 0 bases and J 11 bases, with 22 bases left between them. The germline V gene has CDR1 MNHEY and CDR2 SVGEGT. The CDR3 here is CASSYSVATLLWEQYF. The CDR3 region has the DNA TGTGCCAGCAGTTACTCGGTTGCGACCCTCCTGTGGGAGCAGTACTTC.

This clonotype has ten or more counts. J is TRBJ2-7 and V is TRBV12-3 or TRBV12-4; TRBD1 matches at 7 bases. The CDR3 covers 14 residues. V lost 7 bases to trimming and J lost 3 bases; unmatched junction nucleotides: 9. The DNA for the CDR3 is TGTGCCAGCACCCTAAGGACAGGTGGCTACGAGCAGTACTTC. Its protein is CASTLRTGGYEQYF.

This clonotype was seen ten or more times. V usage is TRBV7-2 and J usage is TRBJ1-1; D is ambiguous. CDR1 is SGHTA and CDR2 is FQGNSA in the germline V gene. CDR3 size: 15 residues. V was cut by 2 bases and J by 3 bases, with 13 bases left in between. The CDR3 here is CASSLSPSGYTEAFF. The DNA of the CDR3 is TGTGCCAGCAGCTTAAGCCCCTCAGGATACACTGAAGCTTTCTTT.

DNA for the CDR3: TGTGCCAGCAGCCTTAGGGCAGCGGGGGGCTCCTACGAGCAGTACTTC. This translates into CASSLRAAGGSYEQYF. The chain recombines TRBV27 with TRBJ2-7; the match to TRBD2 covers 9 bases. The germline CDR1 and CDR2 sequences are MNHEY and SMNVEV (reference sequence). Trimming took 6 bases from V and 0 from J; bases not matched to a gene: 9. This CDR3 has 16 residues.

V and J are TRBV7-3 and TRBJ2-2; D ambiguous. The V and J ends lost 3 bases and 1 base respectively, with 15 bases between them. From germline, CDR1 is SGHTA and CDR2 FQGTGA. The CDR3 consists of 17 residues. This CDR3 reads CASSLGQEWRNTGELFF. The CDR3 DNA follows: TGTGCCAGCAGCTTGGGCCAAGAGTGGCGGAACACCGGGGAGCTGTTTTTT.

Turning to this clonotype: A much larger clone lies one base from this, so it may be a read error. The gene calls are TRBV12-3 or TRBV12-4 and TRBJ1-2, with D unresolved. There are 17 residues in the CDR3. The CDR3 sequence is CASSFFDSLQANYGYIF. CDR3 nucleotides: TGTGCCAGCAGTTTTTTTGACTCCCTCCAGGCAAACTATGGCTACATCTTC.

The chain employs TRBV2 and TRBJ1-5; D uncertain. Germline CDR1 is SNHLY and CDR2 is FYNNEI. V lost 6 bases, J lost 0 bases, and 9 bases lay in between. The CDR3 is made up of 14 amino acids. The CDR3 here is CASSPMNSNQPQHF. The DNA for the CDR3 is TGTGCCAGCAGCCCGATGAATAGCAATCAGCCCCAGCATTTT.

This rearrangement joins TRBV9 to TRBJ2-6, with TRBD2 matching 8 bases. This CDR3 contains 17 residues. After removal of 4 bases from V and 1 base from J, the junction contained 7 bases not matched to a gene. Looked up from germline, CDR1 is SGDLS and CDR2 is YYNGEE. CDR3 loop: CASSTREGLSGANVLTF. The CDR3 region has the DNA TGTGCCAGCAGCACCCGGGAGGGACTTTCTGGGGCCAACGTCCTGACTTTC. The whole variable domain, remainder taken from reference TRBV9 and TRBJ2-6, is DSGVTQTPKHLITATGQRVTLRCSPRSGDLSVYWYQQSLDQGLQFLIQYYNGEERAKGNILERFSAQQFPDLHSELNLSSLELGDSALYFCASSTREGLSGANVLTFGAGSRLTVL.

This clonotype was observed a handful of times. The chain has TRBV20-1 and TRBJ2-3, with 9 bases aligning to TRBD2. Germline-derived CDR1 and CDR2 are DFQATT and SNEGSKA (reference sequence). The V segment lost 5 bases and the J segment 4 bases; nucleotides outside the gene matches: 13. This CDR3 region has 16 residues. CDR3 sequence: CSAGRLAGAYADTQYF. The CDR3 region has the DNA TGCAGTGCTGGGAGGTTAGCGGGGGCTTACGCAGATACGCAGTATTTT.

With respect to this clonotype: A much more abundant neighbour one base away suggests this may be a read error. The rearrangement joins TRBV4-3 to TRBJ1-2; no clear D. The CDR3 spans 16 residues. The V gene lost 0 bases and the J gene lost 5 bases, with 16 bases spanning the gap. Germline lookup yields CDR1 LGHNA and CDR2 YSLEER. The CDR3 DNA reads as TGCGCCAGCAGCCAAGAGAAGGACCCTCGGGCATATGGCTACACCTTC. Its protein product is CASSQEKDPRAYGYTF.

With regard to this clonotype: One end of the junction is discordant with germline, which a read error may explain. The V gene is TRBV5-1, the J gene TRBJ2-1; 9 bases agree with TRBD1. The germline V gene encodes CDR1 SGHRS and CDR2 YFSETQ. The CDR3 length is 16 residues. DNA for the CDR3: TGCGCCAGCAGTTTGGTAGTAGGACAGGGGAGTGATGAGCAGTTCTTC. It specifies CASSLVVGQGSDEQFF. The full variable domain, completed using reference TRBV5-1 and TRBJ2-1, is KAGVTQTPRYLIKTRGQQVTLSCSPISGHRSVSWYQQTPGQGLQFLFEYFSETQRNKGNFPGRFSGRQFSNSRSEMNVSTLELGDSALYLCASSLVVGQGSDEQFFGPGTRLTVL.

J is TRBJ1-5 and V is TRBV12-3 or TRBV12-4; D possibly corresponds to TRBD1 (5 bases). The CDR3 spans 16 residues. The ends were cut back, 5 bases at V and 3 bases at J, with 17 bases in the middle. In nucleotides, the CDR3 is TGTGCCAGCAGTCCCCTCCGGGACGGTATCAATCAGCCCCAGCATTTT. Its protein product is CASSPLRDGINQPQHF.